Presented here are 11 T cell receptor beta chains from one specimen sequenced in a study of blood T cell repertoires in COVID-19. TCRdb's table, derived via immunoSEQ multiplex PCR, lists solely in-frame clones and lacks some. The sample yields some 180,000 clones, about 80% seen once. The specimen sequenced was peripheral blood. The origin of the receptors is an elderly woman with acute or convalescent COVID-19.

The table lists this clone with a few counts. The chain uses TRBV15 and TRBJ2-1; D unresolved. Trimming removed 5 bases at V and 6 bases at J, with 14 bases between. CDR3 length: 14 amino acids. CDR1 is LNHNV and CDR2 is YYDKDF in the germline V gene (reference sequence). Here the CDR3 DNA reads TGTGCCACCAGCGTCCGGATCGGAGCCAATGAGCAGTTCTTC. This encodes CATSVRIGANEQFF.

Here the CDR3 reads CASSVASTSVLNEQFF. CDR3 nucleotides: TGTGCCAGCAGCGTAGCCTCCACTAGCGTCCTAAATGAGCAGTTCTTC. The gene calls are TRBV9 and TRBJ2-1, with 7 bases lining up with TRBD2. The germline CDR1 and CDR2 sequences are SGDLS and YYNGEE. The V segment lost 0 bases and the J segment 7 bases; nucleotides outside the gene matches: 10. The CDR3 extends over 16 amino acids.

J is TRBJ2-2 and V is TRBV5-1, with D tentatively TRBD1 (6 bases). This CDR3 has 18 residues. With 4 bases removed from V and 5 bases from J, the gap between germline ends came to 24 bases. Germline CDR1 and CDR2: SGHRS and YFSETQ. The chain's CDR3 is CASSLKSLTGLRTGELFF. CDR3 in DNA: TGCGCCAGCAGCCTTAAATCCCTGACAGGTCTGAGAACCGGGGAGCTGTTTTTT.

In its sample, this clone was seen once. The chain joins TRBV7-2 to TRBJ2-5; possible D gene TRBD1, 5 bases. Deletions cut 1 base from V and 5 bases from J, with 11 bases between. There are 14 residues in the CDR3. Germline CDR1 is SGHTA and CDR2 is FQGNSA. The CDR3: CASSLVVGHETQYF. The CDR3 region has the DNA TGTGCCAGCAGCTTAGTGGTGGGGCATGAGACCCAGTACTTC. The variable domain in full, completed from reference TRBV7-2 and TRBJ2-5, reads GAGVSQSPSNKVTEKGKDVELRCDPISGHTALYWYRQSLGQGLEFLIYFQGNSAPDKSGLPSDRFSAERTGGSVSTLTIQRTQQEDSAVYLCASSLVVGHETQYFGPGTRLLVL.

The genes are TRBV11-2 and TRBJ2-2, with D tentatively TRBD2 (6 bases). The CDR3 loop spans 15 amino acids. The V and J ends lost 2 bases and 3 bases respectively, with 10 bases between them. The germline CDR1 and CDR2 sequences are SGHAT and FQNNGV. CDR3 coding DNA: TGTGCCAGCAGCTTACTCGGACTACACACCGGGGAGCTGTTTTTT. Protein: CASSLLGLHTGELFF.

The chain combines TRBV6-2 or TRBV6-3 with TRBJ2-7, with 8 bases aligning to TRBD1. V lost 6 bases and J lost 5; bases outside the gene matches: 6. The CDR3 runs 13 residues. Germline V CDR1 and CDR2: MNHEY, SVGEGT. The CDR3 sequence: CASSRQGWNEQYF. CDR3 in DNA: TGTGCCAGCAGCCGACAGGGGTGGAACGAGCAGTACTTC.

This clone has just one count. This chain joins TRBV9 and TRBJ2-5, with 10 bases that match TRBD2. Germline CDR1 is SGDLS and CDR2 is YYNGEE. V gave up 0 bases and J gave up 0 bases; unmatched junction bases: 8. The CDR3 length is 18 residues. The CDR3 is CASSVGWSSGGYQETQYF. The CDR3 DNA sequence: TGTGCCAGCAGCGTAGGTTGGTCTAGCGGGGGCTACCAAGAGACCCAGTACTTC. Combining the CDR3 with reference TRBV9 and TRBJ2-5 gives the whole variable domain DSGVTQTPKHLITATGQRVTLRCSPRSGDLSVYWYQQSLDQGLQFLIQYYNGEERAKGNILERFSAQQFPDLHSELNLSSLELGDSALYFCASSVGWSSGGYQETQYFGPGTRLLVL.

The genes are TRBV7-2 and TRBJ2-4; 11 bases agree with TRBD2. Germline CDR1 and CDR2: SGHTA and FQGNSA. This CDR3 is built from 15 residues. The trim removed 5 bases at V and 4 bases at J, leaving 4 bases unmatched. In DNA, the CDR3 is TGTGCCAGCAGCGAAAGACTAGCGGGGAAAAACATTCAGTACTTC. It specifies CASSERLAGKNIQYF.

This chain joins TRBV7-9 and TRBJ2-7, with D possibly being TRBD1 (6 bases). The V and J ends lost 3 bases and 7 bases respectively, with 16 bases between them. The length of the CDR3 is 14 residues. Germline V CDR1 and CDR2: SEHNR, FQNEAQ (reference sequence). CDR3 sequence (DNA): TGTGCCAGCAGCTTTTCTGACAGGCCAAAGGAGCAGTACTTC. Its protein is CASSFSDRPKEQYF.

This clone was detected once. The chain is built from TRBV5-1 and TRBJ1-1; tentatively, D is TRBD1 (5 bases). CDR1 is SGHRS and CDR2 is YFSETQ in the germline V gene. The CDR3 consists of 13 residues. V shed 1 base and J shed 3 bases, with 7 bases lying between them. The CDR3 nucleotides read TGCGCCAGCAGCTTGAGACAGTACACTGAAGCTTTCTTT. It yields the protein CASSLRQYTEAFF. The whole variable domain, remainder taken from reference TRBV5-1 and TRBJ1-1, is KAGVTQTPRYLIKTRGQQVTLSCSPISGHRSVSWYQQTPGQGLQFLFEYFSETQRNKGNFPGRFSGRQFSNSRSEMNVSTLELGDSALYLCASSLRQYTEAFFGQGTRLTVV.

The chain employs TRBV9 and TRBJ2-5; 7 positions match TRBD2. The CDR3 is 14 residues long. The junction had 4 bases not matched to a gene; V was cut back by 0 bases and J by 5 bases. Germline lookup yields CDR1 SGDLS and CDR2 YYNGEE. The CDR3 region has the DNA TGTGCCAGCAGCGTAGGTGTGGGAGGGGAGACCCAGTACTTC. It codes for CASSVGVGGETQYF. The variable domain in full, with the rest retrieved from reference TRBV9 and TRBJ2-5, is DSGVTQTPKHLITATGQRVTLRCSPRSGDLSVYWYQQSLDQGLQFLIQYYNGEERAKGNILERFSAQQFPDLHSELNLSSLELGDSALYFCASSVGVGGETQYFGPGTRLLVL.